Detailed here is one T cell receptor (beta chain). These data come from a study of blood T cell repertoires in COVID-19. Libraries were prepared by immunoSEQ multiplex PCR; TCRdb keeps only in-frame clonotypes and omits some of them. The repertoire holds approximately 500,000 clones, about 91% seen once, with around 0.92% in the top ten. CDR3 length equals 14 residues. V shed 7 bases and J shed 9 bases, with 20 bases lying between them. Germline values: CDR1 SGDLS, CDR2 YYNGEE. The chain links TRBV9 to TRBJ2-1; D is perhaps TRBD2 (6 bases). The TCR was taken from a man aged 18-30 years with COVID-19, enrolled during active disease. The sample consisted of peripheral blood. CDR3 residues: CASSPLNQGGEQFF. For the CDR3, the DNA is TGTGCCAGCTCGCCCCTTAACCAGGGAGGTGAGCAGTTCTTC.